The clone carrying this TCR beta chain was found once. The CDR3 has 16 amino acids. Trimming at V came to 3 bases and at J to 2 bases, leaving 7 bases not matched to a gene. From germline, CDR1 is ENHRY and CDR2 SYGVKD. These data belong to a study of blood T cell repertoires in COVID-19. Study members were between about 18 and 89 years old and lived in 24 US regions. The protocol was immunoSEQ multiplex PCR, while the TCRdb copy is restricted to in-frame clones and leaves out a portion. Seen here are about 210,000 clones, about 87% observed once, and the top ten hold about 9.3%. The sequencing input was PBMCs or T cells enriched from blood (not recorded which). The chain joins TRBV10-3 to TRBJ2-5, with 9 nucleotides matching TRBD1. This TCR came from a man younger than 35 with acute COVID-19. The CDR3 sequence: CAISDPGTGKQETQYF. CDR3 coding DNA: TGTGCCATCAGTGACCCCGGGACAGGGAAACAAGAGACCCAGTACTTC.